This TCR beta chain emerged from a study of cytomegalovirus exposure and HLA in healthy donors (TCRdb year 2017). Regarding the study in general: In an earlier analysis of 550 to 750 of the donors, about 260 Gb of sequence data and some 100 million unique TCR beta sequences from some 170 million T cells were reported. Across about 370 genotyped donors of the cohort, an average of about 240,000 unique TCR beta nucleotide sequences per donor were sequenced, and around 19% of those sequences were non-productive. Of the roughly 410 genotyped donors, 65% to 90% were placed in the genetic ancestry cluster associated with self-reported Caucasian donors. All discovery cohort repertoires had been generated using a single sequencing platform. Four or five DR-DQ haplotypes were handled as single units for association and clustering because linkage in the cohort was strong. An early release covering 500 to 750 HLA-typed donors comprised about 300 gigabases of sequencing data and roughly 86 million unique TCR sequences. To predict cytomegalovirus infection status, the study brought together high-throughput TCR immunosequencing, statistical association of individual TCRs with disease status, and machine learning. Rather than drawing on any new phenotypic data, the later analysis identified candidate immune exposures from TCR beta sequences and the way those sequences occurred across donors. The study aimed to test whether signatures of past pathogen exposure could be identified by cataloging public T cell receptors. Along with the approximately 700-subject first cohort, a separate validation cohort of approximately 110 different subjects was used. The number of donors typed differed by locus, with about 629-630 for A, B, C, DRB1 and DQB1, around 520 for DQA1, some 570 for DPA1, and about 450 for DPB1. Both class I and class II loci were covered by HLA typing, at four-digit resolution. In a later genetic analysis, genome-wide SNP genotypes for 398 of the 666 donors were used, and that subset was treated as a discovery cohort. Donor age, sex, ethnicity and CMV serostatus were compiled alongside the repertoire data. To study patterns of TCR occurrence, a later analysis re-analyzed previously published TCR beta repertoires from 550 to 800 donors and added high-resolution HLA genotyping. The study used immunosequencing to profile the T cell repertoires of 600 to 850 subjects and linked those repertoires to cytomegalovirus serostatus. An earlier analysis of 587 of the donors used high-throughput TCR beta sequencing to judge whether each TCR beta V gene segment behaved as functional or pseudogenic.

The library relied on the immunoSEQ multiplex PCR assay. A mixture of 60 forward primers for TCR Vbeta segments and 13 reverse primers for TCR Jbeta segments was used in the multiplex PCR. The CDR3 region of rearranged TCR beta genes was amplified from genomic DNA with a multiplex PCR assay. Amplified TCR beta libraries were sequenced as 87-base-pair reads on the Illumina HiSeq System. Regarding the original processing steps: A later analysis counted approximately 74 million unique TCR beta chains across the 670 or so repertoires, and some 11 million of these chains were shared by at least two donors. Raw reads were error-corrected and collapsed into unique sequences by a nearest-neighbor algorithm in which closely related sequences were merged to remove PCR and sequencing errors. To assign V, D and J gene segments, CDR3 sequences were aligned to IMGT reference sequences. For a sequence to be retained, at least a six-nucleotide match to both a V gene segment and a J gene segment was required. A rearrangement counted as productive if the CDR3 had no stop codons and remained in frame with V and J, and every other rearrangement counted as non-productive. Following IMGT convention, CDR3 was defined as the stretch from the second conserved V-encoded cysteine up to the conserved J-encoded phenylalanine. The earlier analysis of 450 to 750 of the donors excluded any sequence lacking an unambiguous match to a single V gene segment. An earlier analysis of fewer than 650 of the donors classified V segments as functional when productive rearrangements were above 56.7% and as segregating when the standard deviation between donors was above 5%. A statistical classification framework was built to diagnose cytomegalovirus status from the catalog of TCR beta chain sequences. V and J gene assignment, in a later analysis, came from comparing TCR nucleotide sequences with IMGT/GENE-DB human TR gene sequences. Using the TCRdist pipeline, a later analysis assigned CDR3 sequences along with most-parsimonious VDJ recombination scenarios. A later analysis defined each TCR beta chain by its CDR3 amino acid sequence plus V-gene family, and excluded reads lacking a unique V-gene family. A later analysis removed several hundred highly shared, low-generation-probability nucleotide sequences to deal with suspected cross-contamination and a sequencing artifact. In a later analysis, a clonal expansion index for each public chain was calculated from normalized within-repertoire ranks of inferred template counts. In a later analysis, generation probabilities were computed using a VDJ recombination model fitted to out-of-frame rearrangements, and the results were checked against IGoR. In a later analysis, TCR-TCR, TCR-HLA and TCR-CMV co-occurrence was scored with hypergeometric tests, and a repertoire-size bias correction was applied to TCR pairs. False discovery rates were estimated in a later analysis by permuting HLA or CMV assignments 20 times. In a later analysis, co-occurring TCRs were grouped using DBSCAN, and TCRdist sequence similarity was added for clustering within HLA-allele-positive subsets. Repertoires with fewer than 30,000 or more than 120,000 public chains were left out of co-occurrence clustering, as were a handful of repertoires with anomalous nucleotide sharing. This is the immuneACCESS table as TCRdb keeps it, with only in-frame sequences that have V and J called. A part of the clones is gone; compared with another copy, unresolved V genes explain less than half, and the rest is unexplained. V and J calls and clone size are given by that table; D and trimming were obtained from the DNA. The sample contains some 140,000 clones, around three quarters of them found a single time. The ten largest account for 2.5% to 4% of the sample.

Points the paper makes about the study in general: A later analysis found that HLA-associated TCR beta chains were more clonally expanded and had lower generation probabilities than equally common non-associated chains. A further reported finding was that TCR beta sequences accurately predicted the HLA-A and HLA-B alleles for most subjects in the first cohort. A group of highly shared sequence variants was considered likely to be a technical artifact of the sequencing pipeline. A total of about 180 TCR beta chains were listed by the study as associated with cytomegalovirus. Immune exposure information for the cohort was limited to CMV serostatus. Because counts were too low, about 18 rarely observed V segments, including chromosome 9 orphons, were excluded from the earlier analysis of several hundred of the donors. Most CMV-associated TCR beta chains appeared to be HLA-restricted in a later analysis, and the HLA associations seemed to be driven largely by CMV exposure. In a later analysis, several top co-occurrence clusters were reported to appear linked to parvovirus B19, influenza, CMV and Epstein-Barr virus. A later analysis associated around 16,000 TCR beta sequences with specific HLA alleles at a false discovery rate of 0.05. Because HLA typing was missing for some donors at each locus, association tests included only the typed subset. According to the authors, the approach could potentially be generalized to other disease states and immunological phenotypes. While some public TCRs were present in many individuals, most TCR sequences turned up only very rarely across donors. Linkage disequilibrium might explain the correlated functional status among segregating V segments, but an unknown experimental factor could not be excluded. A few of the identified cytomegalovirus-associated TCR beta chains were confirmed in vitro to be specific for cytomegalovirus antigens. In a later genetic analysis, fewer N-insertions in productive TCRs were reported among donors in an Asian-associated ancestry cluster than the 666-donor mean. In an earlier analysis of roughly 500 of the donors, most TCR beta V segments appeared in productive rearrangements about 87% or about 30% of the time, broadly matching IMGT annotations. V-gene and J-gene trimming of TCR beta chains was associated with a missense DCLRE1C variant in a later genetic analysis, and the association was replicated in an independent cohort. Cytomegalovirus status was reported to be diagnosed by the classifier with high specificity and sensitivity in both the original and validation cohorts. In a later analysis, TCR association rates were found to vary across HLA loci, with the most associated TCRs seen for DRB1 alleles and the fewest for HLA-C alleles. The cohort was sequenced for TCR beta chains only, and without alpha or paired-chain data the features that could be detected were limited. Roughly uniform sequencing depth across donors was assumed in presence/absence analyses, although this assumption may not hold. Strong co-occurrence of HLA alleles, especially DR and DQ, made assigning TCR associations to individual alleles difficult.

The cohort comprised 550 to 700 healthy bone marrow donors. At the time of sampling, all cohort members were nominally healthy, though unrecorded immune exposures were likely present. The donor was CMV seronegative and belonged to the group of around 350 seronegative cohort members. Every donor gave a peripheral blood sample, and the peripheral blood mononuclear cells from that sample were used for TCR beta sequencing. The Qiagen DNeasy Blood Extraction Kit was used to extract genomic DNA from the blood cell samples. Note on this clone: Its antigen has not been determined. The input lacks base qualities; no much larger clone sits a single base away.

Sequenced: PBMCs. The sequence was collected from a middle-aged man in good health and CMV-seronegative.

The CDR3 amino acid sequence is: CAWADSSDTQYF. The nucleotide sequence reads as follows: TGTGCCTGGGCGGACTCCTCAGATACGCAGTATTTT. The chain links TRBV30 with TRBJ2-3, with a tentative D gene TRBD2 over 5 matching bases. The germline V gene (reference sequence) supplies CDR1 GTSNPN and CDR2 SVGIG. The CDR3 numbers 12 residues from cysteine through phenylalanine. Just the 36-base CDR3 DNA is kept, in frame starting at base 1. V drops 5 bases and J drops 4 bases, leaving 10 bases in between.